This TCR beta chain derives from a study of blood T cell repertoires in COVID-19. This CDR3 spans 15 amino acids. J gave up 3 bases and V 4 bases, and 7 bases lay outside the gene matches. Germline V gives CDR1 SGHRS, CDR2 YFSETQ. This clone was seen more than once but under ten times. Some clones are missing from TCRdb's copy, which holds only in-frame ones; the method was immunoSEQ multiplex PCR. The data contain some 150,000 clones, around 90% of them seen just once; the ten biggest clones take up approximately 9.9%. The V gene is TRBV5-1, the J gene TRBJ1-2; 9 nucleotides match TRBD1. The sample was peripheral blood. The source of this sequence is a woman older than 75 with acute or convalescent COVID-19. The CDR3, as DNA: TGCGCCAGCAGCGCACAGGGGGCGCGAGACTATGGCTACACCTTC. Residues: CASSAQGARDYGYTF.